Listed here is a single T cell receptor (beta chain). This sample was taken from a study of T cells in Graves' hyperthyroidism and ophthalmopathy. Study background: The blood sample was taken at first diagnosis, before treatment began.

The CDR3 has 13 amino acids. Germline V gene lookup returns CDR1 DFQATT and CDR2 SNEGSKA (reference sequence). The V and J ends lost 2 bases and 3 bases, in that order; junction bases with no gene match: 3. The TCR beta CDR3 regions underwent amplification using RNA transcripts as the source. The HTBI primer set was used in a first-round RT-PCR of the TCR CDR3. TCRdb independently ran MiXCR on the multiplex PCR reads; one entry per CDR3 protein. The profile shows approximately 400,000 distinct CDR3 sequences, around 15% of them singletons. The sequencing sample was made of blood. This sequence originates from a man over 45 with Graves' ophthalmopathy. V and J are TRBV20-1 and TRBJ2-5; TRBD2 agrees at 7 bases. The DNA for the CDR3 is TGCAGTGCTAGATCGACTAGCAAAGAGACCCAGTACTTC. It is translated as CSARSTSKETQYF.